This entry describes one TCR beta chain. Its antigen target is currently unknown. The junction differs from germline at one of its ends, possibly a read error. These data belong to a study of cytomegalovirus exposure and HLA in healthy donors (dated by TCRdb to the late 2010s). At the level of the whole study: According to an earlier analysis of several hundred of the donors, some 170 million T cells yielded 95 million to 140 million unique TCR beta sequences and 276 Gb of sequence data. To predict cytomegalovirus infection status, the study brought together high-throughput TCR immunosequencing, statistical association of individual TCRs with disease status, and machine learning. The number of typed donors differed by locus: roughly 620-640 for A, B, C, DRB1 and DQB1; some 500 for DQA1; 606 for DPA1; and about 450 for DPB1. A few DR-DQ haplotypes were handled as single units for association and clustering because linkage in the cohort was strong. A separate validation cohort of over a hundred different subjects was used in addition to the roughly 670-subject first cohort. Across some 400 genotyped donors of the cohort, an average of 235,054 unique TCR beta nucleotide sequences per donor were sequenced, and approximately 17% of those sequences were non-productive. An early release that covered around 590 HLA-typed donors contained about 300 gigabases of sequencing data and around 85 million unique TCR sequences. The study was designed to test whether signatures of past pathogen exposure could be identified by cataloging public T cell receptors. In the later analysis, no new phenotypic data were used to find candidate immune exposures; instead, reliance was placed on TCR beta sequences and their occurrence across donors. Every discovery cohort repertoire had been produced on one sequencing platform. An earlier analysis of approximately 630 of the donors applied high-throughput TCR beta sequencing to assess whether each TCR beta V gene segment acted as functional or pseudogenic. Of the roughly 410 genotyped donors, 75% to 85% were placed in the genetic ancestry cluster associated with self-reported Caucasian donors. Donor age, sex, ethnicity and CMV serostatus were compiled together with the repertoire data. HLA typing covered class I and class II loci at four-digit resolution. A later analysis re-examined previously published TCR beta repertoires from roughly 650 donors and added high-resolution HLA genotyping to investigate patterns of TCR occurrence. Genome-wide SNP genotypes for about three fifths of the roughly 670 donors were used in a later genetic analysis, which treated that subset as a discovery cohort. Using immunosequencing, the study profiled T cell repertoires from around 680 subjects and related those repertoires to cytomegalovirus serostatus. Study-wide findings and limitations: Because HLA typing was missing for some donors at each locus, association tests included only the typed subset. The classifier was reported to diagnose cytomegalovirus status with high specificity and sensitivity in both the original and validation cohorts. An association between a missense DCLRE1C variant and V-gene and J-gene trimming of TCR beta chains was found in a later genetic analysis and replicated in an independent cohort. CMV serostatus was the only immune exposure information available for the cohort. The study gave a list of more than 150 TCR beta chains associated with cytomegalovirus. Specific HLA alleles were associated with 16,951 TCR beta sequences at a false discovery rate of 0.05 in a later analysis. Several of the top co-occurrence clusters appeared to be linked to parvovirus B19, influenza, CMV and Epstein-Barr virus, according to a later analysis. In an earlier analysis of some 550 of the donors, most TCR beta V segments were observed in productive rearrangements about 90% or about 30% of the time, broadly matching IMGT annotations. Three of the identified cytomegalovirus-associated TCR beta chains were confirmed in vitro to be specific for cytomegalovirus antigens. The sequencing pipeline was judged likely to have produced a cluster of highly shared sequence variants as a technical artifact. A later analysis found that most CMV-associated TCR beta chains appeared HLA-restricted, with HLA associations seemingly driven largely by CMV exposure. Roughly uniform sequencing depth across donors was assumed in presence/absence analyses, although this assumption may not hold. Because counts were too low, seventeen rarely observed V segments, including chromosome 9 orphons, were left out of the earlier analysis of 587 of the donors. In a later analysis, HLA-associated TCR beta chains showed more clonal expansion and lower generation probabilities than non-associated chains that were equally common. Correlated functional status among segregating V segments might be attributable to linkage disequilibrium, but an unknown experimental factor could not be ruled out. Most TCR sequences were observed very rarely across donors, whereas some public TCRs were present in many individuals. In a later genetic analysis, fewer N-insertions in productive TCRs were reported among donors in an Asian-associated ancestry cluster than the roughly 700-donor mean. The authors suggested that the approach could potentially be generalized to other disease states and immunological phenotypes. A further reported finding was that TCR beta sequences accurately predicted the HLA-A and HLA-B alleles for most subjects in the first cohort. This cohort had only TCR beta chains sequenced, and the lack of alpha or paired-chain data limited which features could be detected. A later analysis found that TCR association rates varied across HLA loci, with DRB1 alleles showing the most associated TCRs and HLA-C alleles the fewest. When HLA alleles, especially DR and DQ, strongly co-occurred, attributing TCR associations to individual alleles was difficult.

Libraries were prepared through the immunoSEQ multiplex PCR assay. A mixture of 60 forward primers for TCR Vbeta segments and 13 reverse primers for TCR Jbeta segments was used in the multiplex PCR. The CDR3 region of rearranged TCR beta genes was amplified from genomic DNA with a multiplex PCR assay. On the Illumina HiSeq System, the amplified TCR beta libraries were sequenced as 87-base-pair reads. In the original analysis: In a later analysis, some 80 million unique TCR beta chains were counted across the 666 repertoires, and around 10 million of these chains were shared by at least two donors. A nearest-neighbor algorithm error-corrected the raw reads and collapsed the reads into unique sequences, merging closely related sequences to remove PCR and sequencing errors. CDR3 sequences were aligned to IMGT reference sequences to assign V, D and J gene segments. For a sequence to be retained, a match of at least six nucleotides to both a V gene segment and a J gene segment was required. Rearrangements were called productive when the CDR3 lacked stop codons and stayed in frame with V and J; all others were non-productive. CDR3 was defined by IMGT convention, running from the second conserved V-encoded cysteine to the conserved J-encoded phenylalanine. The earlier analysis of 550 to 650 of the donors excluded any sequence lacking an unambiguous match to a single V gene segment. In an earlier analysis of 587 of the donors, V segments were called functional above 56.7% productive rearrangements and were called segregating when the between-donor standard deviation exceeded 5%. A statistical classification framework was built to diagnose cytomegalovirus status from the catalog of TCR beta chain sequences. A later analysis assigned V and J genes by comparing TCR nucleotide sequences with IMGT/GENE-DB human TR gene sequences. A later analysis assigned CDR3 sequences and most-parsimonious VDJ recombination scenarios with the TCRdist pipeline. In a later analysis, each TCR beta chain was defined by its CDR3 amino acid sequence together with its V-gene family, and reads lacking a unique V-gene family were excluded. As a way to deal with suspected cross-contamination and a sequencing artifact, a later analysis dropped over 550 nucleotide sequences that were highly shared and had low generation probability. In a later analysis, a clonal expansion index was calculated for each public chain from normalized within-repertoire ranks of inferred template counts. In a later analysis, generation probabilities were computed using a VDJ recombination model fitted to out-of-frame rearrangements, and the results were checked against IGoR. In a later analysis, hypergeometric tests were used to score TCR-TCR, TCR-HLA and TCR-CMV co-occurrence, with a repertoire-size bias correction applied to TCR pairs. False discovery rates were estimated in a later analysis by permuting HLA or CMV assignments 20 times. A later analysis grouped co-occurring TCRs with DBSCAN, adding TCRdist sequence similarity when clustering within HLA-allele-positive subsets. Repertoires with fewer than 30,000 or more than 120,000 public chains, plus five repertoires with anomalous nucleotide sharing, were excluded from co-occurrence clustering. Not all clones reach the TCRdb copy of this immuneACCESS table, which keeps in-frame sequences only. Checked studies attribute under half of the gap to unresolved V genes and leave the rest unexplained. V and J calls and clone size are as listed in that table; D and trimming were resolved from the DNA. The sample table gives tens of thousands of clones. Clones ranked in the top ten supply around 6.2% of the sample.

The cohort consisted of 600 to 700 healthy bone marrow donors. All cohort members were sampled while nominally healthy, although unrecorded immune exposures were likely present. The donor tested CMV seronegative, placing the donor among the 350 to 400 seronegative members of the cohort. Every donor gave a peripheral blood sample, and the peripheral blood mononuclear cells from that sample were used for TCR beta sequencing. The Qiagen DNeasy Blood Extraction Kit was used to extract genomic DNA from the blood cell samples. The sequencing input was PBMCs. This receptor was taken from a man aged 25 to 40 in good health and CMV-seronegative.

The CDR3 protein sequence reads: CASRLGRGTGELFF. The DNA sequence follows: TGTGCTAGCAGACTTGGACGGGGCACCGGGGAGCTGTTTTTT. Recombination connected TRBV7-7 to TRBJ2-2; a tentative D match to TRBD2 spans 5 bases. The CDR3 goes from the cysteine to the phenylalanine over 14 residues. The entry retains the CDR3 DNA only, 42 bases that are in frame from base 1. In the germline V gene (reference sequence), CDR1 corresponds to SSHAT and CDR2 to FNYEAQ.